This is a list of T cell receptor beta chains from one sample in a study of cytotoxic CD8 clonotypes in ibrutinib-treated CLL. The data were produced by immunoSEQ multiplex PCR, yet TCRdb's version contains in-frame clones alone and is incomplete. The sample holds around 60,000 clones, roughly 70% seen once. This material consisted of PBMCs, taken after 12 months of ibrutinib treatment. The receptors here all came from a human donor with chronic lymphocytic leukemia. Both conserved end residues are part of each CDR3. Fields, in order: J gene, D gene, V gene, clone size, CDR3 DNA, CDR3 protein. The D gene is left open where the match is weak. Only some rows state a clone size, as once, few, many or a class for expanded clones.

J gene: TRBJ2-1; D gene: .; V gene: TRBV6-1; clone size: .; CDR3 DNA: TGTGCCAGCAGTGAGGCAGGGAGGAATGAGCAGTTCTTC; CDR3 protein: CASSEAGRNEQFF
J gene: TRBJ1-1; D gene: TRBD1; V gene: TRBV6-5; clone size: few; CDR3 DNA: TGTGCCAGCAGTGGGACAGTGATGAACACTGAAGCTTTCTTT; CDR3 protein: CASSGTVMNTEAFF
J gene: TRBJ2-7; D gene: .; V gene: TRBV18; clone size: few; CDR3 DNA: TGTGCCAGTAACGGGGCCATCTCCTACGAGCAGTACTTC; CDR3 protein: CASNGAISYEQYF
J gene: TRBJ2-7; D gene: .; V gene: TRBV11-2; clone size: few; CDR3 DNA: TGTGCCAGCAGCCCCGTCACAAGCTACGAGCAGTACTTC; CDR3 protein: CASSPVTSYEQYF
J gene: TRBJ2-5; D gene: TRBD2; V gene: TRBV5-1; clone size: .; CDR3 DNA: TGCGCCAGCAGCTTGTCAGCGGGAGGGCCGCGAGAGACCCAGTACTTC; CDR3 protein: CASSLSAGGPRETQYF
J gene: TRBJ2-5; D gene: .; V gene: TRBV30; clone size: .; CDR3 DNA: TGTGCCTGGGGACCCGGAGAGACCCAGTACTTC; CDR3 protein: CAWGPGETQYF
J gene: TRBJ2-1; D gene: .; V gene: TRBV19; clone size: .; CDR3 DNA: TGTGCCAGTAGTACCCAGACTCAAACCTACAATGAGCAGTTCTTC; CDR3 protein: CASSTQTQTYNEQFF
J gene: TRBJ1-5; D gene: .; V gene: TRBV27; clone size: .; CDR3 DNA: TGTGCCAGCAGTTCCCTCAGGGAGGCACGGTGGCCGGATCAGCCCCAGCATTTT; CDR3 protein: CASSSLREARWPDQPQHF
J gene: TRBJ2-5; D gene: .; V gene: TRBV7-2; clone size: .; CDR3 DNA: TGTGCCAGCAGCGTTGGATTGTCAGGGTCGGAGACCCAGTACTTC; CDR3 protein: CASSVGLSGSETQYF
J gene: TRBJ1-2; D gene: .; V gene: TRBV30; clone size: .; CDR3 DNA: TGTGCCTGGAGCCCCCGTCCCAGACAGGAGCCCAGGTCCTACACCTTC; CDR3 protein: CAWSPRPRQEPRSYTF
J gene: TRBJ2-1; D gene: .; V gene: TRBV10-2; clone size: .; CDR3 DNA: TGCGCCAGCAGTGACGTAGGGGAGCAGTTCTTC; CDR3 protein: CASSDVGEQFF
J gene: TRBJ2-7; D gene: .; V gene: TRBV10-3; clone size: .; CDR3 DNA: TGTGCCATCAGTAGAGACTCTGAAGGCTACGAGCAGTACTTC; CDR3 protein: CAISRDSEGYEQYF
J gene: TRBJ2-3; D gene: .; V gene: TRBV9; clone size: .; CDR3 DNA: TGTGCCAGCAGCGTAGCTCCCATCGGGGGCGCGGATACGCAGTATTTT; CDR3 protein: CASSVAPIGGADTQYF
J gene: TRBJ2-1; D gene: TRBD2; V gene: TRBV6-1; clone size: .; CDR3 DNA: TGTGCCAGCAGTGAGACTAGCGGTACGGTGCAGTTCTTC; CDR3 protein: CASSETSGTVQFF
J gene: TRBJ2-2; D gene: .; V gene: TRBV2; clone size: .; CDR3 DNA: TGTGCCGGCAGGGGATATGGCGGGGAGCTGTTTTTT; CDR3 protein: CAGRGYGGELFF
J gene: TRBJ2-5; D gene: .; V gene: TRBV6-1; clone size: .; CDR3 DNA: TGTGCCAGCAGTTTTAACAGCCAAGAGACCCAGTACTTC; CDR3 protein: CASSFNSQETQYF
J gene: TRBJ1-5; D gene: TRBD1; V gene: TRBV7-9; clone size: .; CDR3 DNA: TGTGCCAGCAGCCCGGGGACAGGGGTGGATCAGCCCCAGCATTTT; CDR3 protein: CASSPGTGVDQPQHF
J gene: TRBJ1-1; D gene: .; V gene: TRBV7-3; clone size: .; CDR3 DNA: TGTGCCAGCAGCTTAGTTCAGGGGAGAGCTTTCTTT; CDR3 protein: CASSLVQGRAFF
J gene: TRBJ1-1; D gene: .; V gene: TRBV23-1; clone size: .; CDR3 DNA: TGCGCCAGGACACTAGCGCGCCTATTTGAAGCTTTCTTT; CDR3 protein: CARTLARLFEAFF
J gene: TRBJ2-3; D gene: .; V gene: TRBV29-1; clone size: .; CDR3 DNA: TGCAGCGTTCCGGGCCAGGTTGGGACAGATACGCAGTATTTT; CDR3 protein: CSVPGQVGTDTQYF
J gene: TRBJ2-3; D gene: .; V gene: TRBV6-5; clone size: .; CDR3 DNA: TGTGCCAGCAGTTACCGGGCCACAGATACGCAGTATTTT; CDR3 protein: CASSYRATDTQYF
J gene: TRBJ2-7; D gene: .; V gene: TRBV6-5; clone size: .; CDR3 DNA: TGTGCCAGCAGTTACTCCCAACTTAACTCCTACGAGCAGTACTTC; CDR3 protein: CASSYSQLNSYEQYF
J gene: TRBJ1-2; D gene: .; V gene: TRBV7-3; clone size: .; CDR3 DNA: TGTGCCAGCAGCATTACAGGTCAGCATGGCTACACCTTC; CDR3 protein: CASSITGQHGYTF
J gene: TRBJ1-4; D gene: .; V gene: TRBV19; clone size: .; CDR3 DNA: TGTGCCAGTAGTATTCGACAGCAAAGGGAAAAACTGTTTTTT; CDR3 protein: CASSIRQQREKLFF
J gene: TRBJ2-5; D gene: .; V gene: TRBV2; clone size: .; CDR3 DNA: TGTGCCAGCAGTGAAACTCGGGTAACAGGGTACCAAGAGACCCAGTACTTC; CDR3 protein: CASSETRVTGYQETQYF
J gene: TRBJ2-5; D gene: TRBD2; V gene: TRBV30; clone size: once; CDR3 DNA: TGTGCCTGGAGTGCCACTAGCGGGAGCCGGGAGACCCAGTACTTC; CDR3 protein: CAWSATSGSRETQYF
J gene: TRBJ1-5; D gene: .; V gene: TRBV30; clone size: few; CDR3 DNA: TGTGCCTGGAGTTCAGGGGTCAGCGATCAGCCCCAGCATTTT; CDR3 protein: CAWSSGVSDQPQHF
J gene: TRBJ1-1; D gene: .; V gene: TRBV7-3; clone size: few; CDR3 DNA: TGTGCCAGCAGCTCCGGCGGGCGGGCCACTGAAGCTTTCTTT; CDR3 protein: CASSSGGRATEAFF
J gene: TRBJ1-4; D gene: TRBD1; V gene: TRBV18; clone size: .; CDR3 DNA: TGTGCCAGCTCACCTCTATACAGGGGGAGTGATGAAAAACTGTTTTTT; CDR3 protein: CASSPLYRGSDEKLFF
J gene: TRBJ2-2; D gene: .; V gene: TRBV28; clone size: once; CDR3 DNA: TGTGCCACATCCCGGGGGACCGGGGAGCTGTTTTTT; CDR3 protein: CATSRGTGELFF
J gene: TRBJ2-7; D gene: TRBD2; V gene: TRBV4-1; clone size: .; CDR3 DNA: TGCGCCAGCAGCCAAGATGTTTGGGGCGCGGGAGTCAGTCCCTACGAGCAGTACTTC; CDR3 protein: CASSQDVWGAGVSPYEQYF
J gene: TRBJ2-7; D gene: .; V gene: TRBV6-1; clone size: .; CDR3 DNA: TGTGCCAGTGTCAGACGACCCCGGGGGGAGCAGTACTTC; CDR3 protein: CASVRRPRGEQYF
J gene: TRBJ2-7; D gene: .; V gene: TRBV9; clone size: .; CDR3 DNA: TGTGCCAGCAGCGTGTCTCCGGCTGGGCGGGATATTTACGAGCAGTACTTC; CDR3 protein: CASSVSPAGRDIYEQYF
J gene: TRBJ2-2; D gene: TRBD1; V gene: TRBV11-3; clone size: .; CDR3 DNA: TGTGCCAGCAGCTCCGGGACAGGGTATACCGGGGAGCTGTTTTTT; CDR3 protein: CASSSGTGYTGELFF
J gene: TRBJ2-7; D gene: .; V gene: TRBV7-6; clone size: .; CDR3 DNA: TGTGCCAGCAGCTTAGGGGACTCGAGACCCTACGAGCAGTACTTC; CDR3 protein: CASSLGDSRPYEQYF
J gene: TRBJ2-2; D gene: .; V gene: TRBV7-8; clone size: once; CDR3 DNA: TGTGCCAGCAGCGCGGATAGTCTCACCGGGGAGCTGTTTTTT; CDR3 protein: CASSADSLTGELFF
J gene: TRBJ2-7; D gene: TRBD2; V gene: TRBV4-1; clone size: once; CDR3 DNA: TGCGCCAGCAGCCAAGAACGGGCTCAGGCTAGCGGGACCAGGAGCTACGAGCAGTACTTC; CDR3 protein: CASSQERAQASGTRSYEQYF
J gene: TRBJ2-2; D gene: TRBD2; V gene: TRBV5-4; clone size: .; CDR3 DNA: TGTGCCAGCAGCTCGGGACTAGCGGGACACTTGTATGGGGAGCTGTTTTTT; CDR3 protein: CASSSGLAGHLYGELFF
J gene: TRBJ2-1; D gene: .; V gene: TRBV5-1; clone size: .; CDR3 DNA: TGCGCCAGCAGCCCTAGGGGGGTTGCGAATGAGCAGTTCTTC; CDR3 protein: CASSPRGVANEQFF
J gene: TRBJ2-7; D gene: .; V gene: TRBV28; clone size: .; CDR3 DNA: TGTGCCAGCAGTTTCGTGTCAGGGACGGCCTCCTACGAGCAGTACTTC; CDR3 protein: CASSFVSGTASYEQYF
J gene: TRBJ2-5; D gene: TRBD1; V gene: TRBV5-1; clone size: .; CDR3 DNA: TGCGCCAGCAGCTTGGGGGGACAGGGACAAGAGACCCAGTACTTC; CDR3 protein: CASSLGGQGQETQYF
J gene: TRBJ1-5; D gene: .; V gene: TRBV30; clone size: .; CDR3 DNA: TGTGCCTGGAGTGTCTGGGGGGATCAGCCCCAGCATTTT; CDR3 protein: CAWSVWGDQPQHF
J gene: TRBJ2-7; D gene: .; V gene: TRBV7-2; clone size: many; CDR3 DNA: TGTGCCAGCAGCTACTCGGGTGCTGGGTACGAGCAGTACTTC; CDR3 protein: CASSYSGAGYEQYF
J gene: TRBJ2-3; D gene: .; V gene: TRBV11-1; clone size: .; CDR3 DNA: TGTGCCAGCAGCTTAGATCCCCAAACTAGCACAGATACGCAGTATTTT; CDR3 protein: CASSLDPQTSTDTQYF
J gene: TRBJ2-3; D gene: TRBD2; V gene: TRBV5-1; clone size: .; CDR3 DNA: TGCGCCAGCAGCTTGCCCACTAGCGGGAGGGTAAATACGCAGTATTTT; CDR3 protein: CASSLPTSGRVNTQYF
J gene: TRBJ1-1; D gene: TRBD1; V gene: TRBV11-2; clone size: .; CDR3 DNA: TGTGCCAGCAGCTGGGGGGACAGTAGGACTGAAGCTTTCTTT; CDR3 protein: CASSWGDSRTEAFF
J gene: TRBJ2-7; D gene: TRBD2; V gene: TRBV5-1; clone size: .; CDR3 DNA: TGCGCCAGCAGCTTGGCGGGGGGAGCTTGGATCGAGCAGTACTTC; CDR3 protein: CASSLAGGAWIEQYF
J gene: TRBJ2-3; D gene: .; V gene: TRBV5-1; clone size: .; CDR3 DNA: TGCGCCAGCAGCTTGGCCGGGACCCCCGCAGATACGCAGTATTTT; CDR3 protein: CASSLAGTPADTQYF
J gene: TRBJ2-3; D gene: .; V gene: TRBV7-4; clone size: many; CDR3 DNA: TGTGCCAGCAGCTTAAATAGTGGCACAGATACGCAGTATTTT; CDR3 protein: CASSLNSGTDTQYF
J gene: TRBJ2-3; D gene: .; V gene: TRBV30; clone size: once; CDR3 DNA: TGTGCCTGGAGCGCCCGCCCGGGAGAGGGGACAGATACGCAGTATTTT; CDR3 protein: CAWSARPGEGTDTQYF
J gene: TRBJ1-5; D gene: .; V gene: TRBV19; clone size: .; CDR3 DNA: TGTGCCAGTAGTATTGAACGGGCCAGGAATCAGCCCCAGCATTTT; CDR3 protein: CASSIERARNQPQHF